Only one count was recorded for the clone carrying this T cell receptor (beta chain). V lost 8 bases and J lost 6, with 17 bases in between. The CDR3 has 14 amino acids. The germline V gene has CDR1 MDHEN and CDR2 SYDVKM. Here immunoSEQ multiplex PCR was the method, and the copy in TCRdb shows in-frame clones only, minus some. The profile shows about 36,000 clones, about 77% of them singletons. This record comes from a study of blood T cell repertoires in COVID-19. This TCR was recovered from a man aged 55 to 70 with acute or convalescent COVID-19. V usage is TRBV28 and J usage is TRBJ1-5; D remains ambiguous. The source material was peripheral blood. The CDR3 protein is CASCRGLGGQPQHF. In nucleotides, the CDR3 is TGTGCCAGCTGCCGCGGATTAGGAGGTCAGCCCCAGCATTTT.